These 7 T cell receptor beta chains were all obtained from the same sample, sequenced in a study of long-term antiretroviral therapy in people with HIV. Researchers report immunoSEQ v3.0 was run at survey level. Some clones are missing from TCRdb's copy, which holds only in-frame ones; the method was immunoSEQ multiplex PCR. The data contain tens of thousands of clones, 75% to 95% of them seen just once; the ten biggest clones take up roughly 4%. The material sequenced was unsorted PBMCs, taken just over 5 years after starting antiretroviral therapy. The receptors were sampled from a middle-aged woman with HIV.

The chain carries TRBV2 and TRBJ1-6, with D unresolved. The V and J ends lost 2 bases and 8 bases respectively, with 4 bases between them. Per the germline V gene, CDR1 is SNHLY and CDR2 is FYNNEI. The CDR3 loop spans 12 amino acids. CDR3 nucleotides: TGTGCCAGCAGTGAAACCCATTCACCCCTCCACTTT. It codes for CASSETHSPLHF.

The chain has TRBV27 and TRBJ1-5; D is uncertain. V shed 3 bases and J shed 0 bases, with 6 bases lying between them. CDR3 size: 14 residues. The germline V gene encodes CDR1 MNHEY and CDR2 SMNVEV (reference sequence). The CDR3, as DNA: TGTGCCAGCAGTTTCTCAAATAGCAATCAGCCCCAGCATTTT. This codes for CASSFSNSNQPQHF.

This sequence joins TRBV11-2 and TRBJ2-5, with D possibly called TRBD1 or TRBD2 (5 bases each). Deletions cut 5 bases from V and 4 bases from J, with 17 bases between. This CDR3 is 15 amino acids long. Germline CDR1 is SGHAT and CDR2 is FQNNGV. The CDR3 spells CASSLAGTSRETQYF. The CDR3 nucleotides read TGTGCCAGCAGCCTCGCCGGGACCAGCCGAGAGACCCAGTACTTC.

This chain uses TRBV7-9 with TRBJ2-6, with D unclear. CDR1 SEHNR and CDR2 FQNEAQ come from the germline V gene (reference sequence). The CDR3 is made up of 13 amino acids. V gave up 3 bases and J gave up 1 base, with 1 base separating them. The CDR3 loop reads CASSFSGANVLTF. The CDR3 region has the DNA TGTGCCAGCAGCTTTTCTGGGGCCAACGTCCTGACTTTC.

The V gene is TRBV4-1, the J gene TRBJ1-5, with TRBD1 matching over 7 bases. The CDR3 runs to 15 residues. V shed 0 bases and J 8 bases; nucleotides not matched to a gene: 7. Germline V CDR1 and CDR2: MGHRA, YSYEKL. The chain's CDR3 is CASSQDRGVGKPQHF. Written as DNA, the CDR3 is TGCGCCAGCAGCCAAGACAGGGGGGTAGGAAAGCCCCAGCATTTT.

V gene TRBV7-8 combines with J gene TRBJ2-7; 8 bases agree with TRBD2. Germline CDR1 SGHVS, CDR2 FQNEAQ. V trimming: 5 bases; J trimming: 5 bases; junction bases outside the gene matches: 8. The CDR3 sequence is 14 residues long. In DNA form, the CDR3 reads TGTGCCAGCAGCCCCAGAGGAGCGGGAGACGAGCAGTACTTC. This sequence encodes CASSPRGAGDEQYF.

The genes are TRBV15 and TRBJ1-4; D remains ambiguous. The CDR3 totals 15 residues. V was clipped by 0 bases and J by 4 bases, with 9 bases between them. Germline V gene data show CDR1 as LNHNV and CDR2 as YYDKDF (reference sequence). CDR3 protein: CATSRDRVSNEKLFF. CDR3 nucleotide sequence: TGTGCCACCAGCAGAGATCGGGTCAGTAATGAAAAACTGTTTTTT.